This T cell receptor beta chain was recorded in a study of identical twins listed by TCRdb under 2016. About the full investigation: The study deep-sequenced TCR alpha and beta repertoires from monozygotic twins, unrelated adults of various ages and cord blood to test whether fetal clonotypes persist. Replicate twin experiments were performed at different times using different library preparation protocols to rule out contamination. Results and caveats for the whole study, not just this receptor: Out-of-frame TCR alpha sharing in monozygotic twins was systematically underestimated by recombination models, whereas sharing between unrelated individuals was in agreement with the recombination models. Because the same donors could not be followed over many years, the conclusions depended on cross-sectional statistical analysis. The excess sharing between twins in beta out-of-frame sequences was weaker because fewer shared sequences reduced the signal-to-noise ratio. Abundant cord blood beta clonotypes had fewer insertions, young adult naive repertoires showed a similar but weaker trend, and memory repertoires showed no such trend. Invariant T cells such as MAIT and iNKT could partly confound zero-insertion analyses, though diverse VJ usage argued against this for most clonotypes. Compared with coincidental sharing between unrelated individuals, an excess of low generation-probability sequences was observed among out-of-frame TCR alpha sequences shared between twins.

With respect to this clonotype: There is no known antigen for this receptor. Base qualities are missing; no much larger clone stands one base away.

Library construction relied on 5' RACE. The sequencer was an Illumina HiSeq 2000. Template switching introduced a universal primer binding site; the final cDNA contained a unique molecular identifier, enabling accurate counting of TCR cDNA molecules. Specific primers in the conserved constant-segment region were used to synthesize first-strand cDNA for TCR alpha and beta chains. Each cDNA library was double barcoded, with a SMART-Mk sample barcode plus Illumina barcodes, to control for contamination. TruSeq adapter sequences and Illumina sample barcodes were added in two successive PCR steps. The Illumina HiSeq platform was used with custom primers to sequence TCR alpha and beta cDNA libraries. The published analysis was carried out like this. Unique molecular identifiers were extracted from raw reads with MiGEC, and CDR3 positions were determined with MiXCR. Recombination models were inferred per individual with the repgenHMM and IGoR tools using an EM algorithm. The analysis of shared clonotypes was done with the tcR package in R, with sharing normalized by the product of cloneset sizes. Out-of-frame nonproductive sequences were analyzed to study raw recombination free of thymic and clonal selection effects. TCRdb ran its own pipeline on the public reads, namely fastp trimming at Q25 and MiXCR clone calling, and kept in-frame beta chains. Each CDR3 protein appears once, grouped with its most common genes and DNA. These V and J calls rely on TCRdb rather than the paper's analysis. The sample table holds about 460,000 distinct CDR3 sequences, of which around 14% were seen once. The top ten hold roughly 0.5% of the sample.

As encoded in the germline V gene (reference sequence), CDR1 is LNHNV while CDR2 is YYDKDF. From its cysteine to its phenylalanine, the CDR3 spans 14 amino acids. Of the read, only the CDR3 DNA is kept; its 42 bases are in frame from base 1. Trimming takes 4 bases off V and 3 bases off J; junction bases not matched to a gene: 6. Every donor was a healthy Caucasian. Three pairs of female monozygotic twins, all aged about 18 to 29 years, made up the twin cohort. Positive isolation kits from Invitrogen were used to isolate CD4+ and CD8+ T cell populations. Another study also made use of these data, one on yellow fever vaccine responses in identical twins. In that second paper, the authors write: The T cell response to vaccination in identical twins was reported by the authors to appear partly convergent and partly personalized. Focusing on identical twins, the study followed the T cell clones that responded to the vaccine, and did so with precision.

This TCR derives from a woman aged 18-29 years in good health. Sequenced sample: CD4+ T cells sorted from blood. The V and J genes are TRBV15 and TRBJ2-7; a stretch of 7 junction bases matches TRBD1. The DNA sequence follows: TGTGCCACCAGCATAGACAGGGATCTCTACGAGCAGTACTTC. The translation is CATSIDRDLYEQYF.